This T cell receptor (beta chain) was identified during a study of human T cells and chemical hapten exposure. The ends were cut back, 6 bases at V and 0 bases at J, with 9 bases in the middle. Germline CDR1 is DFQATT and CDR2 is SNEGSKA (reference sequence). The CDR3 runs to 13 residues. Specified time point: patch test 3, about 24 weeks after DPC sensitization. As for treatment: therapeutic diphenylcyclopropenone sensitization with weekly scalp DPC. In its sample, this clonotype was seen a few times. One entry per CDR3 protein results from TCRdb running MiXCR on the RACE reads. This sample has roughly 150,000 distinct CDR3 sequences, with about a quarter found just once.

Sequences were derived from whole blood, sampled in connection with sensitization to the hapten diphenylcyclopropenone (DPC). The chain carries TRBV20-1 and TRBJ2-4; D possibly corresponds to TRBD1 (5 bases). The receptor was isolated from a woman aged 18-29 years with alopecia areata. Some clones in this sample may be carry-over from other donors' samples. The chain's CDR3 is CSADSLAKNIQYF. DNA of the CDR3: TGCAGTGCCGACAGCTTAGCCAAAAACATTCAGTACTTC.